This T cell receptor beta chain emerged from a study of cytomegalovirus exposure and HLA in healthy donors. Study-wide context: Falling in the Caucasian-associated ancestry cluster were 80% to 85% of about 400 genotyped donors. Findings and caveats of the study: There were 160 or so TCR beta chains listed as cytomegalovirus-associated. Donors belonging to an Asian-associated ancestry cluster reportedly showed fewer N-insertions in productive TCRs than the roughly 700-donor mean, according to what a later analysis found.

Note on this clone: Its target is unknown.

Germline values: CDR1 LGHNT, CDR2 FRNRAP. Between the trimmed V and J ends, which lost 7 bases and 4 bases, there was a span of 20 bases. The CDR3 extends over 16 amino acids. The PCR employed 60 Vbeta primers together with 13 Jbeta primers. TCRdb's copy holds only in-frame clones and misses some; the assay was immunoSEQ multiplex PCR. The table has approximately 150,000 clones, about four fifths seen once. The chain links TRBV12-5 to TRBJ2-1; tentative D call: TRBD2 (6 bases). The sample taken for sequencing was PBMCs. The TCR originated in a man aged 25 to 40 in good health and CMV-seronegative. The CDR3 is CASDPMGGISYNEQFF. CDR3 DNA sequence: TGTGCTAGTGACCCCATGGGCGGGATTTCGTACAATGAGCAGTTCTTC.